The rows below give T cell receptor beta chains drawn from one sample of a study of blood T cells in healthy people across ages. One entry per CDR3 protein, called by TCRdb with MiXCR from the 5' RACE reads. The table records about 380,000 distinct CDR3 sequences, about 49% of them present only once. Sequencing was done on a sample of blood. The receptors originated from a man between 60 and 75 years old in good health. CDR3s include the opening cysteine and the closing phenylalanine or tryptophan. A D gene is named only where the DNA matches it firmly. Clone size is stated in some rows and not others, as once, few, many or a class when expanded.

J gene	V gene	D gene	clone size	CDR3 protein	CDR3 DNA
TRBJ2-3	TRBV6-5	TRBD2	.	CTSSYGGAADTQYF	TGTACCAGCAGTTACGGGGGGGCTGCAGATACGCAGTATTTT
TRBJ2-3	TRBV2	.	few	CASRTLPTDTQYF	TGTGCCAGCCGGACCCTACCCACAGATACGCAGTATTTT
TRBJ2-7	TRBV6-2/TRBV6-3	.	.	CASRHSGPSYKQYF	TGTGCCAGCAGGCATAGCGGACCCTCCTACAAGCAGTACTTC
TRBJ2-6	TRBV30	.	.	CAWSVRPRSLGANVLTF	TGTGCCTGGAGTGTACGCCCTAGGAGTCTCGGGGCCAACGTCCTGACTTTC
TRBJ1-6	TRBV20-1	.	few	CSATGQSSYNSPLHF	TGCAGTGCTACAGGACAGAGCTCCTATAATTCACCCCTCCACTTT
TRBJ2-3	TRBV20-1	TRBD2	.	CSASLGLASDTQYF	TGCAGTGCTAGCTTGGGACTAGCTTCAGATACGCAGTATTTT
TRBJ1-2	TRBV7-6	TRBD1	.	CASSSSVTGGSGYGYTF	TGTGCCAGCAGCTCATCCGTCACAGGGGGCTCTGGCTATGGCTACACCTTC
TRBJ2-1	TRBV19	.	few	CASTTGDSPWNEQFF	TGTGCCAGTACCACAGGGGACTCGCCTTGGAATGAGCAGTTCTTC
TRBJ1-5	TRBV4-3	.	many	CASSQGIREQPQHF	TGCGCCAGCAGCCAAGGGATTAGGGAACAGCCCCAGCATTTT
TRBJ2-7	TRBV7-2	.	.	CASSRGGLVNEQYF	TGTGCCAGCAGTAGGGGGGGATTGGTGAATGAGCAGTACTTC
TRBJ2-5	TRBV2	.	.	CASSPPSRETQYF	TGTGCCAGCAGCCCACCGTCCCGAGAGACCCAGTACTTC
TRBJ1-1	TRBV7-9	.	many	CASSRTGPTEAFF	TGTGCCAGCAGTCGTACAGGGCCCACTGAAGCTTTCTTT
TRBJ2-3	TRBV10-3	.	.	CAISGQGSSTDTQYF	TGTGCCATCAGTGGCCAGGGATCTAGCACAGATACGCAGTATTTT
TRBJ2-4	TRBV7-2	TRBD2	many	CASSTRLAAGAKNIQYF	TGTGCCAGCAGCACTCGACTAGCCGCCGGGGCCAAAAACATTCAGTACTTC
TRBJ1-4	TRBV28	.	.	CASSLTGRYNEKLFF	TGTGCCAGCAGTTTAACCGGCAGGTATAATGAAAAACTGTTTTTT
TRBJ2-7	TRBV20-1	TRBD1	.	CSARTGGEQYF	TGCAGTGCAAGGACAGGGGGCGAGCAGTACTTC
TRBJ2-5	TRBV12-3/TRBV12-4	TRBD1	many	CASKGTGLGETQYF	TGTGCCAGCAAAGGGACAGGGCTTGGAGAGACCCAGTACTTC
TRBJ2-1	TRBV10-3	.	.	CAISDIVQGDRSYNEQFF	TGTGCCATCAGTGATATAGTGCAGGGTGATCGATCCTACAATGAGCAGTTCTTC
TRBJ1-2	TRBV5-4	TRBD1	.	CASSTTGGGYGYTF	TGTGCCAGCAGCACCACAGGGGGTGGCTATGGCTACACCTTC
TRBJ2-2	TRBV6-5	TRBD2	.	CASSYSTAGGWNGELFF	TGTGCCAGCAGTTACTCGACAGCGGGGGGGTGGAACGGGGAGCTGTTTTTT
TRBJ1-1	TRBV6-2/TRBV6-3	TRBD1	.	CASRRTGGGTEAFF	TGTGCCAGCAGACGGACAGGGGGAGGCACTGAAGCTTTCTTT
TRBJ1-5	TRBV20-1	TRBD1	.	CSARGLQGGAQPQHF	TGCAGTGCTAGAGGCCTACAGGGGGGAGCTCAGCCCCAGCATTTT
TRBJ1-2	TRBV28	.	many	CASSLVGGGNYGYTF	TGTGCCAGCAGTTTAGTCGGGGGGGGTAACTATGGCTACACCTTC
TRBJ2-5	TRBV10-3	.	.	CAISESASTETQYF	TGTGCCATCAGTGAGTCTGCTAGTACGGAGACCCAGTACTTC
TRBJ2-7	TRBV20-1	.	many	CSARDRDPALYEQYF	TGCAGTGCTAGAGATCGCGATCCGGCGCTCTACGAGCAGTACTTC
TRBJ2-5	TRBV20-1	TRBD2	few	CSARVLEAGGPQETQYF	TGCAGTGCTAGAGTGTTAGAGGCGGGAGGGCCCCAAGAGACCCAGTACTTC
TRBJ1-4	TRBV28	TRBD1	.	CASRYYRGPTNEKLFF	TGTGCCAGCAGGTACTATAGGGGGCCTACTAATGAAAAACTGTTTTTT